Below, one TCR delta chain is given with its context. TCRdb reanalyzed the reads using CATT. This sample yields approximately 5,600 delta-chain clones, of which over 4% are seen a single time; 6.4% belongs to the top ten. This sample is drawn from a study of gamma-delta chains in newborns, infants, children. Trimming pared 3 bases from V and 1 base from J, leaving 20 bases between. CDR3 length: 17 residues. Germline CDR1 GEAIGNYY, CDR2 EKD. The TCR originated in a child who was a newborn, infant or young child, either healthy, febrile or measles-vaccinated (not recorded which). Input material: blood. V usage is TRDV2 and J usage is TRDJ1, with a tentative D call TRDD3 (5 bases). CDR3 sequence: CACDAVGTVLITDKLIF. CDR3 DNA: TGTGCCTGTGACGCCGTGGGGACCGTCCTTATCACCGATAAACTCATCTTT.